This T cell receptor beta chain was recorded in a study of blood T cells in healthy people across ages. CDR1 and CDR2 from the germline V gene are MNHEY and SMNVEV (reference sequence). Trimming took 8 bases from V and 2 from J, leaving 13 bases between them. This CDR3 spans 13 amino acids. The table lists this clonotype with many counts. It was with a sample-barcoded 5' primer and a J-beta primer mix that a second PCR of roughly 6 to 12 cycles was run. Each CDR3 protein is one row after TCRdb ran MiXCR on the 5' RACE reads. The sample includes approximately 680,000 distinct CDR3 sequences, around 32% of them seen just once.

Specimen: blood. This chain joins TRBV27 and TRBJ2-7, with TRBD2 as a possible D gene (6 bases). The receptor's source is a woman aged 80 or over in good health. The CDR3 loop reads CASADGGTYEQYF. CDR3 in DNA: TGTGCCAGCGCGGACGGGGGAACCTACGAGCAGTACTTC.